A single count supports the clone carrying this T cell receptor (beta chain). Its antigen is not identified. Each subset's genomic DNA was shared equally among a number of immunoSEQ plates. Study processing details: ImmunoSEQ supplied junction-only sequences lacking quality scores, so filtering was different. Clones were sequenced by immunoSEQ multiplex PCR, and TCRdb holds only the in-frame ones, with some missing. That table is the source of V, J and clone size, and D and trimming were worked out from the DNA. The table shows 550,000 to 850,000 clones, with around two thirds occurring only once. This entry is derived from a study of shared clonotypes between healthy human individuals. Study-level findings and limits: Relative to memory subsets, naive subsets generally showed larger estimated richness.

The CDR3 loop spans 14 amino acids. V lost 0 bases and J 4 bases, leaving 10 bases between the germline ends. CDR1 and CDR2 (germline): SGHNT, YYREEE (reference sequence). A CD45RA-negative memory subset and a CD45RA+ naive subset were separated from the CD4+ cells. The V call is TRBV5-4, the J call TRBJ1-2; D ambiguous. The TCR was taken from a woman aged 25-40 years in good health. The sample comprised memory CD4+ T cells sorted from blood. Subset here: CD45RA-negative fraction. CDR3 sequence reads: CASSLAEGGYGYTF. The CDR3 DNA reads TGTGCCAGCAGCTTGGCCGAAGGAGGCTATGGCTACACCTTC.